This TCR beta chain was sequenced for a study of human T cells and chemical hapten exposure. The study, taken as a whole, reports: PT1 expanded TCR numbers tracked positively with patch test score. Against controls, expanded TCRs gave rise to significantly more large CDR3 similarity clusters.

In regard to this clonotype: As yet, its antigen is unknown.

Using its own MiXCR run on the RACE reads, TCRdb lists one record per CDR3 protein. This sample has 200,000 to 300,000 distinct CDR3 sequences, with over 8% found just once. As for time point: pre-sensitization, week 0. Treatment denoted: therapeutic diphenylcyclopropenone sensitization with weekly scalp DPC. Extraction yielded total RNA from whole blood (unfractionated). Looked up from germline, CDR1 is SGHTA and CDR2 is FQGNSA. Trimming took 1 base from V and 2 from J, leaving 11 bases between them. The CDR3 runs 15 residues. V is TRBV7-2 and J is TRBJ1-2; D is possibly TRBD1 (5 bases). This receptor was obtained from a woman aged 40 to 49 with alopecia areata. Some clones in this sample may be carry-over from other donors' samples. The source was whole blood, collected in connection with sensitization to the hapten diphenylcyclopropenone (DPC). DNA of the CDR3: TGTGCCAGCAGCTTAGTATTACAGGCCAACTATGGCTACACCTTC. Its protein is CASSLVLQANYGYTF.